These T cell receptor beta chains were read from a single sample in a study of response to subunit inactivated influenza vaccine. TCRdb analysed the RT-PCR reads with MiXCR anew, one entry per CDR3 protein. Among 500,000 or so distinct CDR3 sequences listed, about 15% were seen once. The sample here was CD4+ T cells sorted from PBMCs, taken about 24 months after vaccination. The receptors originated from a man between 50 and 70 years old who received an inactivated influenza vaccine. CDR3s include the opening cysteine and the closing phenylalanine or tryptophan. The D gene is left open where the match is weak. Expanded clones get a size class; other rows say once, few or many, or leave the size out.

v_call: TRBV27; clone_size: few; d_call: TRBD1; j_call: TRBJ1-5; cdr3_nt: TGTGCCACTAAACAGGGGGTTGGCAATCAGCCCCAGCATTTT; cdr3_aa: CATKQGVGNQPQHF
v_call: TRBV11-1; clone_size: .; d_call: TRBD2; j_call: TRBJ2-1; cdr3_nt: TGTGCCAGCAGCTTAGACAAGGGATACAGCGGGGGGGTCATGAATGAGCAGTTCTTC; cdr3_aa: CASSLDKGYSGGVMNEQFF
v_call: TRBV24-1; clone_size: few; d_call: .; j_call: TRBJ2-1; cdr3_nt: TGTGCCACCAGTGATCGAGGGGGAAGGCTAGCGGTTACCATCAATGAGCAGTTCTTC; cdr3_aa: CATSDRGGRLAVTINEQFF
v_call: TRBV4-3; clone_size: .; d_call: .; j_call: TRBJ2-7; cdr3_nt: TGCGCCAGCGGACCGGGACCGACCTCCTACGAGCAGTACTTC; cdr3_aa: CASGPGPTSYEQYF
v_call: TRBV29-1; clone_size: few; d_call: TRBD2; j_call: TRBJ2-5; cdr3_nt: TGCAGCGTTGAAGTCGTGGGCGGGAGAAGGACGGAGACCCAGTACTTC; cdr3_aa: CSVEVVGGRRTETQYF
v_call: TRBV4-3; clone_size: few; d_call: TRBD1; j_call: TRBJ2-6; cdr3_nt: TGCGCCAGCAGCCAAGATGGGACAGGGGGCGCTGGGGCCAACGTCCTGACTTTC; cdr3_aa: CASSQDGTGGAGANVLTF
v_call: TRBV5-1; clone_size: .; d_call: .; j_call: TRBJ1-4; cdr3_nt: TGCGCCAGCAGCTCTACGAGAGCAGGGGTGAACGAAAAACTGTTTTTT; cdr3_aa: CASSSTRAGVNEKLFF
v_call: TRBV5-4; clone_size: .; d_call: .; j_call: TRBJ2-2; cdr3_nt: TGTGCCAGCAGGGCGGACTATTGGAGCACCGGGGAGCTGTTTTTT; cdr3_aa: CASRADYWSTGELFF
v_call: TRBV5-4; clone_size: once; d_call: .; j_call: TRBJ2-5; cdr3_nt: TGTGCCAGCACCAACGTGGAGGTTCAAGAGACCCAGTACTTC; cdr3_aa: CASTNVEVQETQYF
v_call: TRBV5-5; clone_size: few; d_call: TRBD1; j_call: TRBJ2-7; cdr3_nt: TGTGCCAGCAGCTTGGGACAGGGTCCCTCCTACGAGCAGTACTTC; cdr3_aa: CASSLGQGPSYEQYF
v_call: TRBV12-3/TRBV12-4; clone_size: few; d_call: .; j_call: TRBJ2-5; cdr3_nt: TGTGCTCCGGGGGTACCGTACTTC; cdr3_aa: CAPGVPYF
v_call: TRBV12-3/TRBV12-4; clone_size: few; d_call: .; j_call: TRBJ2-1; cdr3_nt: TGTGCCAGCAGTTTATACAGTTCCAATGAGCAGTTCTTC; cdr3_aa: CASSLYSSNEQFF
v_call: TRBV20-1; clone_size: few; d_call: TRBD2; j_call: TRBJ2-1; cdr3_nt: TGCAGTGCTAGTAGCGGGGGGACCTACAATGAGCAGTTCTTC; cdr3_aa: CSASSGGTYNEQFF
v_call: TRBV4-1; clone_size: few; d_call: .; j_call: TRBJ2-7; cdr3_nt: TGCGCCAGCAGCCAATTTTTTAGATCGCCTACTTCCTACGAGCAGTACTTC; cdr3_aa: CASSQFFRSPTSYEQYF